This T cell receptor (beta chain) was found in a study of T cells in Graves' hyperthyroidism and ophthalmopathy (dated 2019 in TCRdb). About the full investigation: Peripheral blood samples were taken at the time of initial diagnosis, prior to any treatment. An independent validation cohort of around 19 hyperthyroidism patients and approximately 17 patients who later progressed to ophthalmopathy tested prospective prediction of ophthalmopathy. For training and testing, the 100 or so patients in the discovery cohort were randomly divided in a 7:3 ratio. TCR V-J signatures able to tell the groups apart were searched for in a discovery cohort of some 97 patients, of whom more than 40 had Graves' ophthalmopathy and 55 to 60 had stable Graves' hyperthyroidism. Thyroid tissue and blood T-cell repertoires from several Graves' hyperthyroidism patients were also compared in the study. Once sampling was done, hyperthyroidism patients were given methimazole at a starting dose of 30 mg daily, whereas ophthalmopathy patients were given high-dose intravenous methylprednisolone. The paper describes TCR Vbeta CDR3 sequencing of 140 or so peripheral blood samples, made up of roughly 40 ophthalmopathy patients, roughly 72 hyperthyroidism patients and 17 progressor patients.

Unmatched junction bases come to 7, with V trimmed by 6 bases and J by 1 base. Counted from cysteine to phenylalanine, this CDR3 has 15 amino acids. This entry keeps only the CDR3 DNA: 45 bases, framed from base 1. Looking up the germline V gene yields CDR1 MDHEN and CDR2 SYDVKM. Stable Graves' hyperthyroidism was defined as no progression to ophthalmopathy during 18 months of follow-up. Hyperthyroidism patients were newly diagnosed, with disease duration under 2 months, and aged 18 to 65 years. The study excluded patients with uncontrolled infections, other autoimmune diseases, pregnancy or lactation. Clinical symptoms, serum thyroxine and TRAb, thyroid ultrasound, and orbital computed tomography formed the basis for the diagnoses. PBMCs were isolated from more than 9 ml of fresh peripheral blood by Ficoll-Paque density gradient centrifugation. Total RNA was extracted with Trizol reagent, and quality was checked on an Agilent 2100 Bioanalyzer.

TCR beta CDR3 regions were amplified from RNA transcripts. The TCR CDR3 was subjected to a first round of RT-PCR using the HTBI primer set and the Qiagen OneStep RT-PCR kit. The libraries were constructed in a second round of multiplex PCR and then size-selected and purified. Libraries were sequenced paired-end with 100 bp reads on an Illumina HiSeq2000. On the study's bioinformatics: SOAPnuke was used to process the raw data, removing reads that contained adapters or uncalled bases, had a mean Phred below 15, or lacked an exact match to the constant primer or identifier. COPE v1.2.5 was used to merge high-quality paired reads, and clonotypes were defined as unique nucleotide sequences. MiTCR v1.1 was used to align clonotypes to the IMGT TRBV, TRBD and TRBJ reference segments. Only V-J combinations with frequency above 0.0001, covering 99.2% of repertoires, were analysed. A TCS score was defined as the ratio of F50 (clonal expansion) to E x V (chaos), with BLOSUM62-based TCRdist applied between CDR3 peptides within each V-J. Welch's t-statistics and random forest reduced roughly 530 V-J features to 13, which were used in a naive Bayes classifier (R e1071). TCRdb trimmed the raw reads at Q25, called clones with MiXCR and kept productive beta chains. Duplicate CDR3 protein sequences are folded into a single record with the most common DNA and genes. The V and J calls, along with clone size, are taken from TCRdb and not from the paper's own processing. For this sample there are about 290,000 distinct CDR3 sequences; approximately 15% appear just once. In total, the top ten clones hold 7.9% of the sample.

The table lists this clonotype with many counts. Its specific antigen is unknown. No quality values exist for individual bases; no much larger clone is one base distant. What the research found in general, with its limitations: In cross-validation, a model built on a 13 V-J signature told ophthalmopathy apart from stable hyperthyroidism with less than 90% sensitivity and 81% to 82% specificity, and in testing the same model reached 80%/75%. No statistical method was used to fix the sample size in advance, and group allocation was not hidden from the investigators. During validation, the model predicted progression to ophthalmopathy a median of about 6.5 months ahead of onset, with almost 71% sensitivity and 72% to 80% specificity. Blood samples also contained most of the expanded thyroid clonotypes (frequency above 0.001), which suggests that blood repertoires may reflect thyroid immune responses.

The chain couples TRBV28 to TRBJ2-7, with TRBD1 identical over 9 junction bases. The source material was blood. The clonotype originates from a woman in her 40s with Graves' hyperthyroidism. The nucleotide sequence is TGTGCCAGCAGCGTCCCGGGACAGGGTTCCTACGAGCAGTACTTC. It encodes CASSVPGQGSYEQYF.